The clone carrying this TCR beta chain was observed once. Deletions cut 4 bases from V and 2 bases from J, with 17 bases between. Per the germline V gene, CDR1 is LNHDA and CDR2 is SQIVND (reference sequence). The CDR3 is made up of 17 amino acids. These data originate in a study of blood T cell repertoires in COVID-19. In the study overall: Specimens from acute and convalescent COVID-19 originated in the United States, Italy and Spain. T cells, B-cell-depleted T cells, or PBMCs supplied cDNA or gDNA.

Original methodology: Counts of nucleated cells, estimated from reference gene primer amplification, were obtained. Here immunoSEQ multiplex PCR was the method, and the copy in TCRdb shows in-frame clones only, minus some. The V and J calls and the clone size are those of that table, but D and trimming were determined from the DNA. The repertoire has about 170,000 clones, about 85% of them found once; the top ten carry about 1.2%. The rearrangement links TRBV19 to TRBJ1-4; D remains unclear. Sequenced sample: peripheral blood. The TCR sequence derives from a man aged 55 to 70 who had recovered from COVID-19. CDR3 in DNA: TGTGCCAGTAGTACGTCGGCCCCGAGGATGACTAATGAAAAACTGTTTTTT. Protein sequence: CASSTSAPRMTNEKLFF.